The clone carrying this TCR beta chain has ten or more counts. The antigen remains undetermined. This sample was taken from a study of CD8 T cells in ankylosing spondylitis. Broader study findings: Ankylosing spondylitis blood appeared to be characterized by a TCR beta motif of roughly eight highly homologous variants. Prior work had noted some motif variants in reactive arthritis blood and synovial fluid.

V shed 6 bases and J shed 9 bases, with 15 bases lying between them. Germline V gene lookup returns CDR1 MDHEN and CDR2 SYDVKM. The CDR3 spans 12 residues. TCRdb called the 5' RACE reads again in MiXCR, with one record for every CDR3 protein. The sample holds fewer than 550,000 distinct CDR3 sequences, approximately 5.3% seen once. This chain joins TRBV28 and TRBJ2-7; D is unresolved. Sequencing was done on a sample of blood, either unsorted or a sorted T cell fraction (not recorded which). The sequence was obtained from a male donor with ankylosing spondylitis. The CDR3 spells CASRRPNTVQYF. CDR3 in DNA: TGTGCCAGCAGACGTCCGAATACGGTGCAGTACTTC. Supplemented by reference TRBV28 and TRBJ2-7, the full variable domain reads DVKVTQSSRYLVKRTGEKVFLECVQDMDHENMFWYRQDPGLGLRLIYFSYDVKMKEKGDIPEGYSVSREKKERFSLILESASTNQTSMYLCASRRPNTVQYFGPGTRLTVT.